Below are 3 T cell receptor beta chains sequenced from a single sample in a study of OX40 agonist ivuxolimab in advanced cancers. TCRdb keeps only in-frame clones here, not all; method: immunoSEQ multiplex PCR. Here the sample spans around 63,000 clones, about 88% being singletons. The sequencing used CD4+ or CD8+ T cells sorted from blood, collected in a trial of the OX40 agonist ivuxolimab. These receptor sequences come from an adult with an advanced solid tumor such as melanoma, head and neck, liver or kidney cancer.

CDR3 DNA: TGTGCCAGCAGTGGGGCGGTTGCGGGAGTACACAATGAGCAGTTCTTC. Translated, it gives CASSGAVAGVHNEQFF. The chain has TRBV6-1 and TRBJ2-1; 7 bases align to TRBD2. V gave up 4 bases and J gave up 5 bases; unmatched junction bases: 11. CDR1 and CDR2 (germline): MNHNS, SASEGT. The length of the CDR3 is 16 residues.

This clone was seen once. The rearrangement joins TRBV19 to TRBJ2-1, with 15 bases lining up with TRBD2. This CDR3 is 15 amino acids long. V shed 10 bases, J shed 9 bases, and the junction held 10 bases outside the gene matches. Germline V gene data show CDR1 as LNHDA and CDR2 as SQIVND (reference sequence). The CDR3 sequence is CATCPGLAGGTEQFF. CDR3 nucleotide sequence: TGTGCCACCTGCCCGGGACTAGCGGGAGGAACTGAGCAGTTCTTC.

The chain carries TRBV5-6 and TRBJ2-7; D unresolved. CDR1 and CDR2 from the germline V gene are SGHDT and YYEEEE. V lost 2 bases and J 6 bases, leaving 6 bases between the germline ends. This CDR3 has 11 residues. This chain's CDR3 is CASSFLSEQYF. The CDR3 region has the DNA TGTGCCAGCAGCTTCCTTAGCGAGCAGTACTTC.